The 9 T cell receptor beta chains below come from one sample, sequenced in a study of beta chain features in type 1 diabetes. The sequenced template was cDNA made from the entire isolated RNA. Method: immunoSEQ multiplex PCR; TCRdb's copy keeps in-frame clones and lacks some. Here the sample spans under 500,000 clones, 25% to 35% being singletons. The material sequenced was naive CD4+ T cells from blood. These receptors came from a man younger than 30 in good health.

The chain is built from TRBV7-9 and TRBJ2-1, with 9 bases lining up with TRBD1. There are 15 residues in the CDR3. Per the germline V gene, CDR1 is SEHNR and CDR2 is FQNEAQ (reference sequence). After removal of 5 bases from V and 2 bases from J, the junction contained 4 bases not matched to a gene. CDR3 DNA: TGTGCCAGCAGCCACCGACAGGGGGCCTACAATGAGCAGTTCTTC. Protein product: CASSHRQGAYNEQFF.

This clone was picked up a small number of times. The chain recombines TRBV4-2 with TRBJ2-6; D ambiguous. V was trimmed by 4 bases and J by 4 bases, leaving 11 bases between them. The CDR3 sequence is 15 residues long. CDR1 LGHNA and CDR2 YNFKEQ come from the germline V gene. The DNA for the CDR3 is TGTGCCAGCAGCCCGCGGAAAGGAGGGGCCAACGTCCTGACTTTC. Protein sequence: CASSPRKGGANVLTF.

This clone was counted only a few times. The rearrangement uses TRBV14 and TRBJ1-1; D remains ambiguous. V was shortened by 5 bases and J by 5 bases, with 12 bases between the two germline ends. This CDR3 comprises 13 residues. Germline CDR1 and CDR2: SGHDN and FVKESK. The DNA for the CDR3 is TGTGCCAGCAGCAATACGCGTAGGACTGAAGCTTTCTTT. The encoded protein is CASSNTRRTEAFF.

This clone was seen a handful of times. The CDR3 coding sequence is TGTGCCAGCAGATGGGGGGTTGGAAACACCATATATTTT. This codes for CASRWGVGNTIYF. This chain links TRBV28 with TRBJ1-3; weak D call: TRBD1 (5 bases). This CDR3 is built from 13 residues. V shed 6 bases and J shed 3 bases, with 9 bases lying between them. Per the germline V gene, CDR1 is MDHEN and CDR2 is SYDVKM.

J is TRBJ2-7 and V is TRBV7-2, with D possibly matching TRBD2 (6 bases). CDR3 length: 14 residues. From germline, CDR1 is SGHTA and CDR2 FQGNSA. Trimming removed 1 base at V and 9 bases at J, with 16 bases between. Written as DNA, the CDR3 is TGTGCCAGCAGCTTAGGAGGCTCCCTAGCGATGCAGTACTTC. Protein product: CASSLGGSLAMQYF.

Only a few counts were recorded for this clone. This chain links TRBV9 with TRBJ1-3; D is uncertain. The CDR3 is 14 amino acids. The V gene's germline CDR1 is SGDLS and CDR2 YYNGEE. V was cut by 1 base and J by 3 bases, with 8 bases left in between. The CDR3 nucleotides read TGTGCCAGCAGCGTACCGGGTCGTGGAAACACCATATATTTT. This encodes CASSVPGRGNTIYF.

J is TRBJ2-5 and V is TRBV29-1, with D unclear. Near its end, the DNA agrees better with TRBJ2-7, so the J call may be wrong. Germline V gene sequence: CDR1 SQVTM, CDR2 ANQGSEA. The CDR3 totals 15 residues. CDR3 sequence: CSVEDARRGHYEQYF. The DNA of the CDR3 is TGCAGCGTTGAAGATGCGCGGCGCGGCCACTACGAGCAGTACTTC.

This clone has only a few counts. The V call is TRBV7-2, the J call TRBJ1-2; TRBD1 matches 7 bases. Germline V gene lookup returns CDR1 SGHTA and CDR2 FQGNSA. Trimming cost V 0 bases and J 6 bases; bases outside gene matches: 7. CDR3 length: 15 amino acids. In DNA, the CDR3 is TGTGCCAGCAGCTTAGCCATGACAGGGTTGGATGGCTACACCTTC. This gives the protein CASSLAMTGLDGYTF.

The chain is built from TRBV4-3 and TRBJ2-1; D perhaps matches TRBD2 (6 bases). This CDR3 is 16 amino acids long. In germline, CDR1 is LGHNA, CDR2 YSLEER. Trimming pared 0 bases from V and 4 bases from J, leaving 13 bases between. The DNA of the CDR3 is TGCGCCAGCAGCCAAGAAGGCTATGGGGGGTACAATGAGCAGTTCTTC. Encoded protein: CASSQEGYGGYNEQFF.